A single sample gave rise to the 20 T cell receptor beta chains below, sequenced in a study of T-cell memory formation after mild COVID-19. In TCRdb, the 5' RACE reads were re-called with MiXCR into one record per CDR3 protein. Of 250,000 or so distinct CDR3 sequences detected, under 20% appear once; the ten largest clones hold roughly 23%. The specimen sequenced was PBMCs or a T cell subset sorted from them (not recorded which). All receptors derive from a man aged 18 to 35 who had mild COVID-19 (a few samples of this study predate the infection). Cell type and time point are not known.

V is TRBV12-3 or TRBV12-4 and J is TRBJ2-3, with 12 bases that match TRBD2. The CDR3 length is 16 residues. V was pared by 6 bases and J by 2 bases, with 6 bases of the junction left unmatched. Written as DNA, the CDR3 is TGTGCCAGCAGGCCTGGACTAGCGGGATCCACAGATACGCAGTATTTT. Protein: CASRPGLAGSTDTQYF.

V usage is TRBV28 and J usage is TRBJ2-5; the D call may be TRBD1 or TRBD2 (5 bases each). CDR3 length equals 13 residues. The V gene lost 8 bases and the J gene lost 1 base, with 11 bases spanning the gap. Germline V gene data show CDR1 as MDHEN and CDR2 as SYDVKM. CDR3 DNA sequence: TGTGCCAGCGGGGGAATCCTCCAAGAGACCCAGTACTTC. Protein: CASGGILQETQYF. Full variable domain (remainder filled in from reference TRBV28 and TRBJ2-5): DVKVTQSSRYLVKRTGEKVFLECVQDMDHENMFWYRQDPGLGLRLIYFSYDVKMKEKGDIPEGYSVSREKKERFSLILESASTNQTSMYLCASGGILQETQYFGPGTRLLVL.

This clonotype turned up a few times. CDR3 bases: TGTGCCAGCAGACCGGGACAAGCCTACGAGCAGTACTTC. Its protein is CASRPGQAYEQYF. The rearrangement links TRBV28 to TRBJ2-7; TRBD1 might be the D (6 bases). The CDR3 runs to 13 residues. CDR1 and CDR2 from the germline V gene are MDHEN and SYDVKM. Trimming removed 6 bases from V and 2 bases from J, with 11 bases in between.

This clonotype was counted at least ten times. V usage is TRBV30 and J usage is TRBJ1-5, with 11 nucleotides matching TRBD1. The germline V gene has CDR1 GTSNPN and CDR2 SVGIG (reference sequence). CDR3 length: 17 amino acids. With 3 bases clipped from V and 0 bases from J, the junction kept 7 bases outside the gene matches. CDR3 region: CAWSRGTGGYSNQPQHF. CDR3 nucleotides: TGTGCCTGGAGCCGCGGGACAGGGGGATATAGCAATCAGCCCCAGCATTTT. The entire variable domain, with the rest obtained from reference TRBV30 and TRBJ1-5, is as follows: SQTIHQWPATLVQPVGSPLSLECTVEGTSNPNLYWYRQAAGRGLQLLFYSVGIGQISSEVPQNLSASRPQDRQFILSSKKLLLSDSGFYLCAWSRGTGGYSNQPQHFGDGTRLSIL.

With respect to this clonotype: Given a much more abundant clone one base away, this may be a read error. This rearrangement joins TRBV27 to TRBJ1-2; D may be TRBD1 (5 bases). Germline loops: CDR1 MNHEY, CDR2 SMNVEV (reference sequence). This CDR3 is built from 13 residues. V was pared by 4 bases and J by 1 base, with 7 bases between. CDR3 protein: CASSWDGNYGYTF. CDR3 in DNA: TGTGCCAGCAGTTGGGACGGTAACTATGGCTACACCTTC.

There are a few counts of this clonotype. The J gene is TRBJ2-7, the V gene TRBV7-9; D not certain. With 0 bases removed from V and 5 bases from J, the gap between germline ends came to 5 bases. The CDR3 length is 12 residues. CDR1 is SEHNR and CDR2 is FQNEAQ in the germline V gene (reference sequence). DNA of the CDR3: TGTGCCAGCAGCTTAGCGGATCACGAGCAGTACTTC. Amino acids: CASSLADHEQYF.

The chain has TRBV19 and TRBJ2-3, with a tentative D call TRBD2 (5 bases). Trimming pared 7 bases from V and 1 base from J, leaving 12 bases between. The CDR3 loop spans 14 amino acids. Germline V gene lookup returns CDR1 LNHDA and CDR2 SQIVND (reference sequence). The chain's CDR3 is CASTLGVRTDTQYF. In DNA form, the CDR3 reads TGTGCCAGTACCCTCGGGGTCCGCACAGATACGCAGTATTTT.

The J gene is TRBJ2-3, the V gene TRBV7-9, with D unresolved. CDR3 length: 15 residues. The V end was cut by 5 bases, the J end by 0 bases, with 12 bases between. Germline CDR1 is SEHNR and CDR2 is FQNEAQ (reference sequence). CDR3 coding DNA: TGTGCCAGCAGCCGAGCCCTGGGCAGCACAGATACGCAGTATTTT. Amino acid sequence: CASSRALGSTDTQYF.

DNA for the CDR3: TGTGCCAGCAGTTACTCGGTAGAGGCCTTGAACACTGAAGCTTTCTTT. This sequence encodes CASSYSVEALNTEAFF. This chain joins TRBV6-6 and TRBJ1-1; D is unclear. Germline CDR1 MNHNY, CDR2 SVGAGI (reference sequence). V was shortened by 0 bases and J by 0 bases, with 11 bases between the two germline ends. The CDR3 sequence is 16 residues long.

This clonotype has ten or more counts. CDR3: CATSDPGSRRELFF. In DNA, the CDR3 is TGTGCCACCAGTGATCCCGGGTCCCGGAGGGAGCTGTTTTTT. V is TRBV24-1 and J is TRBJ2-2; D call uncertain. V lost 3 bases and J 9 bases, leaving 13 bases between the germline ends. The V gene's germline CDR1 is KGHDR and CDR2 SFDVKD. This CDR3 comprises 14 residues.

This clonotype was detected only a few times. The V gene is TRBV20-1, the J gene TRBJ1-2; D is possibly TRBD1 (6 bases). This CDR3 comprises 15 residues. The germline V and J ends were trimmed by 0 bases and 0 bases, with 11 bases remaining between them. The V gene's germline CDR1 is DFQATT and CDR2 SNEGSKA (reference sequence). CDR3 nucleotides: TGCAGTGCTAGAGAACGGGACAAGTCTAACTATGGCTACACCTTC. As protein: CSARERDKSNYGYTF.

This clonotype was counted only a few times. The rearrangement uses TRBV20-1 and TRBJ1-1; TRBD1 agrees at 10 bases. The V segment lost 3 bases and the J segment 7 bases; nucleotides outside the gene matches: 5. Germline V lookup: CDR1 DFQATT, CDR2 SNEGSKA (reference sequence). The CDR3 runs to 13 residues. The CDR3 spells CSARTGGGIEAFF. In DNA form, the CDR3 reads TGCAGTGCTAGGACAGGGGGCGGAATTGAAGCTTTCTTT.

The gene calls are TRBV5-1 and TRBJ1-1, with D perhaps matching TRBD1 (6 bases). V shed 3 bases and J shed 5 bases, with 14 bases lying between them. The CDR3 covers 14 residues. The V gene's germline CDR1 is SGHRS and CDR2 YFSETQ. DNA of the CDR3: TGCGCCAGCAGCTCCAGGGGATTCGGGACTGAAGCTTTCTTT. This gives the protein CASSSRGFGTEAFF.

This clonotype was observed a few times. The J gene is TRBJ1-1, the V gene TRBV6-5, with D uncertain. The CDR3 is made up of 13 amino acids. Per the germline V gene, CDR1 is MNHEY and CDR2 is SVGAGI. V lost 7 bases, J lost 1 base, and 10 bases lay in between. The CDR3 DNA follows: TGTGCCAGCACCCCGTCAGGGAACACTGAAGCTTTCTTT. Amino acids: CASTPSGNTEAFF.

As concerns this clonotype: The junction departs from germline at one end; a sequencing error may be responsible. This chain links TRBV15 with TRBJ2-1; weak D call: TRBD2 (6 bases). The CDR3 consists of 12 residues. The germline gives CDR1 LNHNV, CDR2 YYDKDF (reference sequence). The DNA of the CDR3 is TGTGCCACCAGCAGTTTCGGAGGGGAAGAGATCTTC. Its translation is CATSSFGGEEIF.

This clonotype was counted between two and nine times. The germline gene is not matched at one end of the junction; a read error may be the cause. The CDR3 loop reads CATSGHRYEQYF. The CDR3 nucleotides read TGTGCCACCAGTGGCCACCGGTACGAGCAGTACTTC. This chain joins TRBV28 and TRBJ2-7; D call uncertain. Germline values: CDR1 MDHEN, CDR2 SYDVKM. The CDR3 extends over 12 amino acids.

This clonotype showed up many times. At one of its ends the junction is not consistent with the germline gene, which may arise from a read error. The chain links TRBV7-2 to TRBJ2-1, with D possibly being TRBD2 (7 bases). CDR1 and CDR2 (germline): SGHTA, FQGNSA. The CDR3 covers 20 residues. The CDR3 reads CASSPNLPGGGTTGYSEQFF. CDR3 DNA: TGTGCCAGCAGCCCAAACCTCCCTGGGGGGGGGACAACCGGGTACAGTGAGCAGTTCTTC.

The chain recombines TRBV5-6 with TRBJ2-3, with 7 bases that match TRBD1. V was pared by 3 bases and J by 6 bases, with 10 bases of the junction left unmatched. The V gene's germline CDR1 is SGHDT and CDR2 YYEEEE. The CDR3 loop spans 15 amino acids. CDR3 nucleotide sequence: TGTGCCAGCAGCTCCCCGGCAGGGGGAATGGATACGCAGTATTTT. It encodes CASSSPAGGMDTQYF.

This clonotype was seen a few times. The rearrangement links TRBV29-1 to TRBJ2-1; perhaps D is TRBD1 or TRBD2 (5 bases each). With 4 bases removed from V and 4 bases from J, the gap between germline ends came to 17 bases. Germline V gene lookup returns CDR1 SQVTM and CDR2 ANQGSEA. This CDR3 spans 15 amino acids. CDR3 DNA sequence: TGCAGCGTTGTGGGGACCACAACCCTATACAATGAGCAGTTCTTC. This codes for CSVVGTTTLYNEQFF.

This chain uses TRBV6-2 or TRBV6-3 with TRBJ2-1; 7 nucleotides line up with TRBD1. CDR3 length: 15 residues. The V gene end was trimmed by 4 bases and the J gene end by 8 bases; junction bases not matched to a gene: 11. Germline CDR1 reads MNHEY; CDR2 reads SVGEGT. The CDR3 DNA is TGTGCCAGCAGTTCTCCCGACAGGGTAGTATATGAGCAGTTCTTC. It encodes CASSSPDRVVYEQFF.